The 10 T cell receptor beta chains reported below all come from one sample, sequenced in a study of cytomegalovirus exposure and HLA in healthy donors. The PCR contained 60 Vbeta and 13 Jbeta primers. TCRdb keeps only in-frame clones here, not all; method: immunoSEQ multiplex PCR. The sample has fewer than 100,000 clones; over 75% are singletons. The material sequenced was PBMCs. Receptor source: a male donor in good health and CMV-seropositive.

The chain joins TRBV7-8 to TRBJ2-1; 8 positions agree with TRBD2. The CDR3 is 14 amino acids. V lost 7 bases to trimming and J lost 5 bases; unmatched junction nucleotides: 7. The germline CDR1 and CDR2 sequences are SGHVS and FQNEAQ. The CDR3 bases are TGTGCCAGCAACCCGGGGGGGGCGGACAATGAGCAGTTCTTC. Residues: CASNPGGADNEQFF.

The genes are TRBV27 and TRBJ1-6; D uncertain. Germline-derived CDR1 and CDR2 are MNHEY and SMNVEV (reference sequence). V was clipped by 6 bases and J by 9 bases, with 12 bases between them. This CDR3 has 13 residues. The CDR3 loop reads CASSLRSGSPLHF. CDR3 in DNA: TGTGCCAGCAGCTTGAGATCGGGTTCACCCCTCCACTTT.

This clone was seen a handful of times. The V gene is TRBV10-3, the J gene TRBJ1-1, with 8 bases fitting TRBD1. Germline lookup yields CDR1 ENHRY and CDR2 SYGVKD. The CDR3 totals 13 residues. The V segment lost 3 bases and the J segment 8 bases; nucleotides outside the gene matches: 5. Here the CDR3 DNA reads TGTGCCATCAGTGACTCGGACAGGGAGGAAGCTTTCTTT. It yields the protein CAISDSDREEAFF.

The rearrangement links TRBV5-4 to TRBJ2-5, with D unclear. The end of the DNA aligns better with TRBJ2-7, so the J call may be wrong. The germline V gene encodes CDR1 SGHNT and CDR2 YYREEE (reference sequence). This CDR3 is 13 amino acids long. DNA of the CDR3: TGTGCCAGCAGCTTTCCCGCCTCCTACGAGCAGTACTTC. Protein sequence: CASSFPASYEQYF.

Notes on this clone: The same CDR3 can be traced to other DNA sequences in this sample. The chain carries TRBV15 and TRBJ1-2, with no clear D. Trimming took off 5 bases at V and 8 bases at J, with 21 bases between the two ends. CDR3 length: 15 amino acids. Per the germline V gene, CDR1 is LNHNV and CDR2 is YYDKDF (reference sequence). The CDR3 DNA follows: TGTGCCACCAGCCCCAGGAGCAGGAGGGAATACGGCTACACCTTC. This translates into CATSPRSRREYGYTF.

The chain carries TRBV5-1 and TRBJ2-7; D possibly corresponds to TRBD1 (5 bases). This CDR3 is built from 13 residues. V lost 10 bases, J lost 0 bases, and 14 bases lay in between. Germline lookup yields CDR1 SGHRS and CDR2 YFSETQ. CDR3 sequence: CAELFRDSYEQYF. The DNA of the CDR3 is TGCGCCGAACTGTTCAGGGACTCCTACGAGCAGTACTTC.

The V and J genes are TRBV14 and TRBJ2-1; 7 nucleotides align to TRBD2. Germline CDR1 reads SGHDN; CDR2 reads FVKESK. This CDR3 has 18 amino acids. V shed 0 bases, J shed 0 bases, and the junction held 8 bases outside the gene matches. In DNA form, the CDR3 reads TGTGCCAGCAGCCAAGATTTGCTAGCGGCCAGCTCCTACAATGAGCAGTTCTTC. Translating gives CASSQDLLAASSYNEQFF.

This chain links TRBV7-6 with TRBJ1-5; perhaps TRBD1 as D (6 bases). Trimming took 1 base from V and 2 from J, leaving 18 bases between them. The CDR3 has 18 residues. Germline V gene sequence: CDR1 SGHVS, CDR2 FNYEAQ. For the CDR3, the DNA is TGTGCCAGCAGCTTAGGGCCTACAGGGACCCGGGGCAATCAGCCCCAGCATTTT. It codes for CASSLGPTGTRGNQPQHF.

This clone was seen just once. The chain carries TRBV7-8 and TRBJ2-4; maybe TRBD1 (6 bases). The CDR3 spans 12 residues. CDR1 SGHVS and CDR2 FQNEAQ come from the germline V gene. V shed 1 base and J shed 15 bases, with 13 bases lying between them. The DNA for the CDR3 is TGTGCCAGCAGCTTAGTCGGGACATCCCCGTACTTC. As protein: CASSLVGTSPYF.

The chain is built from TRBV6-1 and TRBJ1-5; maybe TRBD1 (5 bases). Trimming removed 6 bases from V and 1 base from J, with 13 bases in between. This CDR3 is built from 15 residues. Looked up from germline, CDR1 is MNHNS and CDR2 is SASEGT. CDR3 sequence: CASRWGRESNQPQHF. The CDR3 DNA reads TGTGCCAGCAGATGGGGGAGGGAGAGCAATCAGCCCCAGCATTTT.